These T cell receptor beta chains were read from a single sample in a study of blood T cells in healthy people across ages. TCRdb reprocessed the 5' RACE reads with MiXCR, giving one entry per CDR3 protein. The sample yields around 1,000,000 distinct CDR3 sequences, under 30% seen once. These sequences were also reported in another study, on T cells of mothers and their children.

The sequencing sample was made of blood. Receptors originate from a girl aged 2 to 10 in good health. CDR3s include the opening cysteine and the closing phenylalanine or tryptophan. The D gene is left open where the match is weak. Not every row has a clone size; where given, it reads once, few, many or a size class.

j_gene | v_gene | d_gene | abundance | CDR3aa | CDR3nt
TRBJ1-1 | TRBV11-2 | - | few | CASSSLTQNTEAFF | TGTGCCAGCAGCTCACTGACCCAGAACACTGAAGCTTTCTTT
TRBJ1-2 | TRBV7-9 | TRBD1 | - | CASSHGTGGLDYGYTF | TGTGCCAGCAGCCACGGGACAGGGGGCTTAGACTATGGCTACACCTTC
TRBJ2-3 | TRBV5-1 | TRBD2 | - | CASSFELAGSTDTQYF | TGCGCCAGCAGCTTTGAGCTAGCGGGAAGCACAGATACGCAGTATTTT
TRBJ1-2 | TRBV28 | - | few | CASSGTPYGYTF | TGTGCCAGCTCCGGGACCCCTTATGGCTACACCTTC
TRBJ2-1 | TRBV6-2/TRBV6-3 | TRBD2 | few | CASSYNLRGLIDNEQFF | TGTGCCAGCAGTTACAACCTCCGGGGACTAATTGACAATGAGCAGTTCTTC
TRBJ2-1 | TRBV6-1 | TRBD2 | few | CASWSSGYNEQFF | TGTGCCAGCTGGTCTAGCGGTTACAATGAGCAGTTCTTC
TRBJ2-7 | TRBV6-5 | - | - | CASSYSGTYAYEQYF | TGTGCCAGCAGTTACTCCGGGACATACGCCTACGAGCAGTACTTC
TRBJ2-7 | TRBV7-2 | TRBD1 | few | CASSGTGAIDSYEQYF | TGTGCCAGCAGCGGTACAGGGGCGATAGACTCCTACGAGCAGTACTTC
TRBJ1-1 | TRBV12-3/TRBV12-4 | - | few | CASCGRENTEAFF | TGTGCCAGCTGCGGCAGGGAGAACACTGAAGCTTTCTTT
TRBJ1-2 | TRBV4-1 | - | - | CASSQERSSLRGYTF | TGCGCCAGCAGCCAAGAACGGTCCTCTTTGAGAGGCTACACCTTC
TRBJ2-1 | TRBV7-2 | TRBD2 | - | CASSLYGTSAMTIRNEQFF | TGTGCCAGCAGCTTATATGGGACTAGCGCGATGACCATAAGAAATGAGCAGTTCTTC
TRBJ1-4 | TRBV25-1 | TRBD1 | - | CASSPGGQEKLFF | TGTGCCAGCAGTCCAGGGGGCCAAGAAAAACTGTTTTTT
TRBJ2-4 | TRBV20-1 | - | few | CSARRSGEVYKNIQYF | TGCAGTGCTAGAAGATCAGGGGAGGTTTACAAAAACATTCAGTACTTC
TRBJ2-1 | TRBV24-1 | - | - | CATGFASEQFF | TGTGCCACCGGGTTCGCTAGTGAGCAGTTCTTC
TRBJ1-1 | TRBV10-3 | - | - | CAITEGPMNTEAFF | TGTGCCATCACGGAGGGTCCCATGAACACTGAAGCTTTCTTT
TRBJ2-7 | TRBV4-3 | - | few | CASSRWLGSTYEQYF | TGCGCCAGCAGCCGCTGGCTGGGGAGTACCTACGAGCAGTACTTC
TRBJ1-2 | TRBV14 | - | - | CASSRWAEYGYTF | TGTGCCAGCAGCCGGTGGGCAGAGTATGGCTACACCTTC
TRBJ2-7 | TRBV15 | - | - | CATSRVSNEQYF | TGTGCCACCAGCAGAGTTTCGAACGAGCAGTACTTC
TRBJ2-3 | TRBV10-3 | - | - | CAIATRDTGDTQYF | TGTGCCATCGCAACCCGGGACACAGGGGATACGCAGTATTTT
TRBJ2-3 | TRBV27 | TRBD2 | - | CASSLWGLAGGTDTQYF | TGTGCCAGCAGTTTATGGGGACTAGCGGGAGGCACAGATACGCAGTATTTT
TRBJ2-5 | TRBV7-9 | - | few | CASLGEETQYF | TGTGCCAGCCTTGGGGAAGAGACCCAGTACTTC
TRBJ2-3 | TRBV13 | - | - | CASSLGGGFTDTQYF | TGTGCCAGCAGCTTAGGCGGGGGATTTACAGATACGCAGTATTTT
TRBJ1-2 | TRBV5-6 | - | - | CASSLTDTNYGYTF | TGTGCCAGCAGTTTGACAGATACTAACTATGGCTACACCTTC
TRBJ2-5 | TRBV27 | - | - | CASSLSSRGRETQYF | TGTGCCAGCAGTTTGAGTTCTCGGGGCAGAGAGACCCAGTACTTC
TRBJ1-4 | TRBV27 | - | - | CASSLREPTSNEKLFF | TGTGCCAGCAGTTTAAGGGAGCCCACCTCGAATGAAAAACTGTTTTTT
TRBJ2-5 | TRBV4-1 | - | - | CASSRTWTDEETQYF | TGCGCCAGCAGCAGAACTTGGACAGACGAGGAGACCCAGTACTTC
TRBJ2-1 | TRBV4-2 | TRBD1 | few | CASSFFGQGYNEQFF | TGTGCCAGCAGCTTCTTCGGACAGGGATACAATGAGCAGTTCTTC
TRBJ2-7 | TRBV12-3/TRBV12-4 | - | few | CASSLIQGGPGLSYEQYF | TGTGCCAGCAGTTTAATCCAGGGGGGACCAGGGCTTTCCTACGAGCAGTACTTC
TRBJ2-3 | TRBV19 | TRBD2 | - | CASSLIRLAGGTDTQYF | TGTGCCAGTAGTCTTATAAGACTAGCGGGGGGTACAGATACGCAGTATTTT
TRBJ1-5 | TRBV19 | - | few | CASSIDTGINQPQHF | TGTGCCAGTAGTATAGATACAGGGATCAATCAGCCCCAGCATTTT
TRBJ2-1 | TRBV11-2 | TRBD2 | - | CASSLETSGGFNEQFF | TGTGCCAGCAGCTTAGAGACTAGCGGGGGTTTTAATGAGCAGTTCTTC
TRBJ2-5 | TRBV29-1 | - | few | CSVGSGVQGETQYF | TGCAGCGTTGGTTCAGGGGTGCAGGGAGAGACCCAGTACTTC
TRBJ2-5 | TRBV29-1 | - | - | CSVEDWAGEEETQYF | TGCAGCGTTGAAGATTGGGCAGGGGAGGAAGAGACCCAGTACTTC
TRBJ2-3 | TRBV15 | TRBD2 | few | CATSLGLASDTQYF | TGTGCCACCAGTCTGGGACTAGCGTCAGATACGCAGTATTTT
TRBJ1-5 | TRBV12-3/TRBV12-4 | TRBD1 | few | CASSGTEGNQPQHF | TGTGCCAGCAGTGGGACAGAGGGCAATCAGCCCCAGCATTTT
TRBJ1-2 | TRBV5-4 | - | - | CASSFYSRDTHAVTF | TGTGCCAGCAGCTTTTACTCCAGGGACACTCATGCCGTCACCTTC
TRBJ2-2 | TRBV4-1 | TRBD2 | - | CASRTSGRVIGELFF | TGCGCCAGCAGGACTAGCGGGAGGGTAATCGGGGAGCTGTTTTTT
TRBJ2-1 | TRBV9 | - | few | CASSVEGYPIPYNEQFF | TGTGCCAGCAGCGTAGAGGGCTATCCGATACCCTACAATGAGCAGTTCTTC
TRBJ2-7 | TRBV6-2/TRBV6-3 | - | - | CASSYSKDPGYEQYF | TGTGCCAGCAGTTACTCAAAGGATCCGGGGTACGAGCAGTACTTC
TRBJ1-2 | TRBV20-1 | TRBD1 | - | CSANPQGAGYTF | TGCAGTGCTAATCCCCAGGGGGCTGGCTACACCTTC
TRBJ1-5 | TRBV27 | TRBD1 | few | CASSSTGIGNQPQHF | TGTGCCAGCAGCTCGACAGGGATCGGGAATCAGCCCCAGCATTTT
TRBJ2-3 | TRBV11-2 | - | few | CASSLDEGSFNTQYF | TGTGCCAGCAGCTTGGATGAGGGGAGCTTCAATACGCAGTATTTT